Each of the 12 T cell receptor beta chains below was sequenced from the same sample in a study of T cell responses to AZD1222 COVID-19 vaccine. Produced via immunoSEQ multiplex PCR; TCRdb's table is partial and in-frame only. The sample has more than 110,000 clones; about 89% are singletons. Sequences were derived from peripheral blood, sampled on day 0 of AZD1222 vaccination. Receptor source: an adult in good health.

V is TRBV6-4 and J is TRBJ1-2; D ambiguous. Germline lookup yields CDR1 MRHNA and CDR2 SNTAGT. CDR3 size: 14 residues. V lost 0 bases and J lost 4, with 9 bases in between. In DNA, the CDR3 is TGTGCCAGCAGTGACTCGGAGAACAGCTATGGCTACACCTTC. Translating it yields CASSDSENSYGYTF.

The chain combines TRBV7-8 with TRBJ2-1, with TRBD2 identical over 7 bases. Germline CDR1 reads SGHVS; CDR2 reads FQNEAQ. The CDR3 loop spans 15 amino acids. With 5 bases clipped from V and 5 bases from J, the junction kept 9 bases outside the gene matches. This CDR3 reads CASSPLGLSNNEQFF. CDR3 bases: TGTGCCAGCAGCCCATTGGGACTATCCAACAATGAGCAGTTCTTC.

The V gene is TRBV18, the J gene TRBJ2-3; unclear D gene. The CDR3 contains 12 residues. CDR1 and CDR2 from the germline V gene are KGHSH and LQKENI. The V gene lost 0 bases and the J gene lost 6 bases, with 4 bases spanning the gap. The CDR3 DNA follows: TGTGCCAGCTCACCACCTAGTGATACGCAGTATTTT. Protein product: CASSPPSDTQYF.

This chain links TRBV5-1 with TRBJ1-4; 7 bases match TRBD1. CDR3 length equals 15 residues. Germline V lookup: CDR1 SGHRS, CDR2 YFSETQ. The junction had 8 bases not matched to a gene; V was cut back by 4 bases and J by 5 bases. CDR3 loop: CASSLRTGSNEKLFF. CDR3 in DNA: TGCGCCAGCAGCCTCAGGACAGGATCAAATGAAAAACTGTTTTTT.

The gene calls are TRBV3-1 (or the pseudogene TRBV3-2) and TRBJ2-5; 8 bases map to TRBD2. Germline CDR1 is LGHDT and CDR2 is YNNKEL (reference sequence). CDR3 length: 16 amino acids. Germline trimming cut 2 bases from V and 6 bases from J; bases unmatched to any gene: 11. The DNA for the CDR3 is TGTGCCAGCAGCCAACGCGCAGCGGGGGTTCATAAGACCCAGTACTTC. Its protein is CASSQRAAGVHKTQYF.

The CDR3 DNA sequence: TGTGCCAGCAGCTTCTATGGTGTTTCGCGGGGGGTGCAGTATTTT. Its protein product is CASSFYGVSRGVQYF. The chain links TRBV7-2 to TRBJ2-3; TRBD2 matches at 8 bases. The CDR3 runs 15 residues. V shed 3 bases and J 11 bases; nucleotides not matched to a gene: 13. Germline CDR1 reads SGHTA; CDR2 reads FQGNSA.

This rearrangement joins TRBV11-2 to TRBJ2-2, with 12 positions matching TRBD2. The CDR3 spans 17 residues. Germline assignment: CDR1 SGHAT and CDR2 FQNNGV. V gave up 1 base and J gave up 4 bases; unmatched junction bases: 4. DNA for the CDR3: TGTGCCAGCAGCTTAGCGTGGACTAGCGGGGTCACCGGGGAGCTGTTTTTT. Amino acid sequence: CASSLAWTSGVTGELFF.

This clone was seen only once. The rearrangement links TRBV4-1 to TRBJ1-2, with 8 nucleotides matching TRBD1. The germline CDR1 and CDR2 sequences are MGHRA and YSYEKL. The V segment lost 2 bases and the J segment 0 bases; nucleotides outside the gene matches: 5. This CDR3 contains 16 residues. The CDR3 is CASSQRGDRPNYGYTF. The CDR3 DNA follows: TGCGCCAGCAGCCAAAGGGGGGACAGGCCTAACTATGGCTACACCTTC.

The CDR3 sequence is CASSLGQRGNEQFF. Here the CDR3 DNA reads TGTGCCAGCAGTTTAGGTCAACGGGGCAATGAGCAGTTCTTC. The chain couples TRBV28 to TRBJ2-1, with D tentatively TRBD2 (5 bases). The CDR3 extends over 14 amino acids. CDR1 and CDR2 from the germline V gene are MDHEN and SYDVKM. V gave up 2 bases and J gave up 6 bases, with 11 bases separating them.

The chain links TRBV6-1 to TRBJ1-3; D is uncertain. Germline V gene lookup returns CDR1 MNHNS and CDR2 SASEGT. Trimming stripped 2 bases from V and 0 bases from J, with 11 bases between. The CDR3 is 16 residues long. CDR3 nucleotide sequence: TGTGCCAGCAGTGAATGGGAACGGTTCTCTGGAAACACCATATATTTT. Translating gives CASSEWERFSGNTIYF.

The table lists this clone with a few counts. This sequence joins TRBV20-1 and TRBJ1-2; D is uncertain. Germline V gene sequence: CDR1 DFQATT, CDR2 SNEGSKA (reference sequence). The CDR3 contains 11 residues. V was pared by 4 bases and J by 4 bases, with 7 bases between. In DNA, the CDR3 is TGCAGTGCTACCGCCGCCTATGGCTACACCTTC. Residues: CSATAAYGYTF.

CDR3 sequence: CASSLVGVGTDTQYF. CDR3 in DNA: TGCGCCAGCAGCTTGGTGGGGGTCGGCACAGATACGCAGTATTTT. The chain employs TRBV5-1 and TRBJ2-3; D tentatively reads TRBD1 or TRBD2 (5 bases each). Germline values: CDR1 SGHRS, CDR2 YFSETQ. Trimming removed 0 bases at V and 1 base at J, with 9 bases between. The CDR3 covers 15 residues.